Listed here are 28 T cell receptor beta chains from one sample, sequenced in a study of blood T cell repertoires in COVID-19. Profiled with immunoSEQ multiplex PCR; TCRdb holds only in-frame clones, not every one. Of over 35,000 clones listed, over 75% were seen once; the top ten hold around 8%. Sample: peripheral blood. The receptor source for this set is a man aged 50 to 59 with acute or convalescent COVID-19.

The genes are TRBV28 and TRBJ1-5; perhaps TRBD1 as D (5 bases). The V gene's germline CDR1 is MDHEN and CDR2 SYDVKM. The CDR3 has 21 amino acids. Deletions cut 3 bases from V and 0 bases from J, with 27 bases between. CDR3 nucleotide sequence: TGTGCCAGCAGTTTCTTCCTTACCCCGACAGATCATTATAATAGCAATCAGCCCCAGCATTTT. Translating it yields CASSFFLTPTDHYNSNQPQHF.

This clone has only a few counts. This chain joins TRBV6-4 and TRBJ2-2; 8 bases are shared with TRBD1. V lost 10 bases, J lost 4 bases, and 8 bases stayed unmatched. Per the germline V gene, CDR1 is MRHNA and CDR2 is SNTAGT. CDR3 length: 14 residues. CDR3 in amino acids: CATARGPLTGELFF. The CDR3 DNA follows: TGTGCCACGGCCAGGGGGCCACTCACCGGGGAGCTGTTTTTT.

This chain connects TRBV28 to TRBJ1-3, with 8 bases matching TRBD1. The ends lost 4 bases at V and 0 bases at J; junction bases unmatched: 14. The CDR3 consists of 19 residues. Germline V gene data show CDR1 as MDHEN and CDR2 as SYDVKM. The CDR3 nucleotides are TGTGCCAGCAGTTCCCTCTCGACAGGGGAGGCTTCCTCTGGAAACACCATATATTTT. Its translation is CASSSLSTGEASSGNTIYF.

This clone is a singleton in its sample. The chain's CDR3 is CAWSQDNEQFF. CDR3 bases: TGTGCCTGGAGCCAGGACAATGAGCAGTTCTTC. The chain joins TRBV30 to TRBJ2-1; D gene unclear. The V gene lost 3 bases and the J gene lost 5 bases, with 5 bases spanning the gap. The CDR3 has 11 amino acids. CDR1 and CDR2 from the germline V gene are GTSNPN and SVGIG (reference sequence).

The chain carries TRBV18 and TRBJ2-1, with TRBD2 as a possible D gene (5 bases). This CDR3 comprises 15 residues. Germline assignment: CDR1 KGHSH and CDR2 LQKENI. V was shortened by 5 bases and J by 10 bases, with 21 bases between the two germline ends. The CDR3 bases are TGTGCCAGCTCATCAGTGGCGGGCGGTATCCGAGAGCAGTTCTTC. It yields the protein CASSSVAGGIREQFF.

CDR3 DNA: TGCGCCAGCAGCCAGGAAGAGCGGGGGGGACCCACAGATACGCAGTATTTT. This gives the protein CASSQEERGGPTDTQYF. The chain is built from TRBV4-1 and TRBJ2-3; 10 nucleotides match TRBD2. Germline CDR1 reads MGHRA; CDR2 reads YSYEKL. The CDR3 is 17 amino acids. V gave up 3 bases and J gave up 2 bases; unmatched junction bases: 8.

This chain links TRBV18 with TRBJ2-7; 7 bases align to TRBD1. Germline CDR1 and CDR2: KGHSH and LQKENI. The CDR3 totals 13 residues. After removal of 5 bases from V and 3 bases from J, the junction contained 4 bases not matched to a gene. CDR3 amino acids: CASSGQAHYEQYF. CDR3 in DNA: TGTGCCAGCTCAGGACAGGCCCACTACGAGCAGTACTTC.

DNA of the CDR3: TGCAGCGCAGCCCATCCGGGACAGGGCTATGGCTACACCTTC. The encoded protein is CSAAHPGQGYGYTF. This chain joins TRBV29-1 and TRBJ1-2; 9 nucleotides line up with TRBD1. Germline V gene sequence: CDR1 SQVTM, CDR2 ANQGSEA. CDR3 length: 14 amino acids. Germline trimming cut 7 bases from V and 4 bases from J; bases unmatched to any gene: 10.

This chain joins TRBV28 and TRBJ1-2; the D is unclear. Germline V lookup: CDR1 MDHEN, CDR2 SYDVKM. This CDR3 is built from 11 residues. With 10 bases removed from V and 6 bases from J, the gap between germline ends came to 12 bases. The CDR3 sequence: CAIVRPDGYTF. The CDR3 DNA reads TGTGCCATCGTTCGTCCCGATGGCTACACCTTC.

The V and J genes are TRBV5-8 and TRBJ1-5; TRBD1 matches at 10 bases. The CDR3 extends over 15 amino acids. The V gene end was trimmed by 2 bases and the J gene end by 6 bases; junction bases not matched to a gene: 5. Germline V gene sequence: CDR1 SGHTS, CDR2 YDEGEE. The CDR3: CASSLGQGVGQPQHF. For the CDR3, the DNA is TGTGCCAGCAGCTTAGGACAGGGGGTTGGTCAGCCCCAGCATTTT.

This clone was observed a single time. This rearrangement joins TRBV2 to TRBJ2-7; the match to TRBD2 covers 11 bases. CDR3 length: 16 amino acids. Germline V gene data show CDR1 as SNHLY and CDR2 as FYNNEI. V lost 5 bases and J lost 3; bases outside the gene matches: 9. The CDR3 region has the DNA TGTGCCAGCAGTAGAGCCGGGACTAGCGGATTCTACGAGCAGTACTTC. Encoded protein: CASSRAGTSGFYEQYF.

V usage is TRBV30 and J usage is TRBJ2-2; 11 nucleotides align to TRBD2. The CDR3 runs to 15 residues. Per germline, CDR1 GTSNPN and CDR2 SVGIG (reference sequence). The CDR3 bases are TGTGCTTGTAGCGGGAGGGGACGTGGCACCGGGGAGCTGTTTTTT. As protein: CACSGRGRGTGELFF.

This clone was observed a single time. The rearrangement joins TRBV6-1 to TRBJ1-2; D may be TRBD1 (5 bases). The germline V gene has CDR1 MNHNS and CDR2 SASEGT. This CDR3 comprises 13 residues. V gave up 3 bases and J gave up 5 bases, with 10 bases separating them. The CDR3, as DNA: TGTGCCAGCAGTGACCAGGGCTTATATGGCTACACCTTC. Residues: CASSDQGLYGYTF.

A single count supports this clone. The CDR3 DNA follows: TGTGCCAGCAGCCAAGATCCCAGGGCAAAGCCGGCCAACGTCCTGACTTTC. Translating it yields CASSQDPRAKPANVLTF. The genes are TRBV3-1 (or the pseudogene TRBV3-2) and TRBJ2-6, with TRBD1 as a possible D gene (5 bases). Between the trimmed V and J ends, which lost 0 bases and 6 bases, there was a span of 15 bases. Per the germline V gene, CDR1 is LGHDT and CDR2 is YNNKEL (reference sequence). CDR3 length equals 17 residues.

The chain has TRBV2 and TRBJ1-5, with no clear D. V was shortened by 5 bases and J by 5 bases, with 4 bases between the two germline ends. The germline V gene encodes CDR1 SNHLY and CDR2 FYNNEI. The CDR3 is made up of 11 amino acids. Here the CDR3 DNA reads TGTGCCAGCAGTATCGATCAGCCCCAGCATTTT. Its translation is CASSIDQPQHF.

This clone has a handful of counts. The chain carries TRBV28 and TRBJ2-7; 10 positions agree with TRBD2. The CDR3 totals 15 residues. Germline CDR1 MDHEN, CDR2 SYDVKM. V was clipped by 4 bases and J by 5 bases; unmatched bases: 8. For the CDR3, the DNA is TGTGCCAGCAGTTCCGCCGGGACTAGCGCCCACGAGCAGTACTTC. Amino acid sequence: CASSSAGTSAHEQYF.

The rearrangement joins TRBV28 to TRBJ2-1, with 10 nucleotides matching TRBD1. V was clipped by 6 bases and J by 10 bases; unmatched bases: 6. Germline V gene data show CDR1 as MDHEN and CDR2 as SYDVKM. The CDR3 contains 13 residues. The CDR3 DNA reads TGTGCCAGCAGGAAGGGACAGGGGTTGGAGCAGTTCTTC. It yields the protein CASRKGQGLEQFF.

The chain combines TRBV6-5 with TRBJ2-7; TRBD1 might be the D (6 bases). V lost 6 bases, J lost 0 bases, and 15 bases lay in between. The CDR3 has 15 amino acids. Germline V gene sequence: CDR1 MNHEY, CDR2 SVGAGI. CDR3 region: CASSPTGIPSYEQYF. CDR3 DNA sequence: TGTGCCAGCAGCCCCACAGGGATACCCTCCTACGAGCAGTACTTC.

The chain links TRBV6-1 to TRBJ1-1; weak D call: TRBD1 (5 bases). CDR1 MNHNS and CDR2 SASEGT come from the germline V gene. CDR3 size: 14 residues. V shed 3 bases and J shed 4 bases, with 12 bases lying between them. The CDR3 region has the DNA TGTGCCAGCAGTGAGGGTGGGGGGGGCACTGAAGCTTTCTTT. It codes for CASSEGGGGTEAFF.

For the CDR3, the DNA is TGTGCCAGTAGTTATGGACAGGGACAGCCCCAGCATTTT. This translates into CASSYGQGQPQHF. The rearrangement joins TRBV19 to TRBJ1-5; 8 nucleotides agree with TRBD1. Unmatched junction bases numbered 4, after V lost 5 bases and J lost 7 bases. The CDR3 loop spans 13 amino acids. CDR1 and CDR2 (germline): LNHDA, SQIVND (reference sequence).

The chain joins TRBV10-3 to TRBJ1-5; 7 bases line up with TRBD1. J was trimmed by 5 bases and V by 2 bases; bases with no gene match: 0. In germline, CDR1 is ENHRY, CDR2 SYGVKD. This CDR3 comprises 13 residues. CDR3 region: CAISEDRDQPQHF. DNA for the CDR3: TGTGCCATCAGTGAGGACAGGGATCAGCCCCAGCATTTT.

V is TRBV4-3 and J is TRBJ2-7; tentatively, D is TRBD1 (5 bases). V was cut by 0 bases and J by 4 bases, with 10 bases left in between. Germline V CDR1 and CDR2: LGHNA, YSLEER. This CDR3 has 14 residues. The CDR3 DNA follows: TGCGCCAGCAGCCAAGAAAGGGGCGCTTACGAGCAGTACTTC. Translation gives CASSQERGAYEQYF.

This rearrangement joins TRBV7-3 to TRBJ1-2, with a tentative D call TRBD1 (6 bases). The CDR3 has 15 amino acids. Trimming pared 1 base from V and 3 bases from J, leaving 12 bases between. CDR1 SGHTA and CDR2 FQGTGA come from the germline V gene. CDR3 DNA sequence: TGTGCCAGCAGCTTAAACAACGCAGGGGACTATGGCTACACCTTC. Its translation is CASSLNNAGDYGYTF.

The chain combines TRBV6-2 or TRBV6-3 with TRBJ2-3, with 7 bases lining up with TRBD1. Germline lookup yields CDR1 MNHEY and CDR2 SVGEGT. V dropped 0 bases and J dropped 0; count of bases not matched to a gene: 3. The CDR3 covers 16 residues. CDR3 sequence reads: CASSYSQGVSTDTQYF. Here the CDR3 DNA reads TGTGCCAGCAGTTACTCTCAGGGGGTGAGCACAGATACGCAGTATTTT.

The chain recombines TRBV19 with TRBJ1-5, with 12 positions matching TRBD1. V shed 6 bases, J shed 2 bases, and the junction held 8 bases outside the gene matches. The length of the CDR3 is 17 residues. CDR1 and CDR2 from the germline V gene are LNHDA and SQIVND (reference sequence). The CDR3 here is CASRWGQGASGNQPQHF. The CDR3 coding sequence is TGTGCCAGTAGATGGGGACAGGGGGCGAGTGGCAATCAGCCCCAGCATTTT.

This chain links TRBV6-1 with TRBJ1-5, with 7 positions matching TRBD1. Germline values: CDR1 MNHNS, CDR2 SASEGT. This CDR3 contains 18 residues. Losses at the gene ends were 2 bases for V and 2 bases for J; bases not matched to a gene: 12. The CDR3 DNA sequence: TGTGCCAGCAGTGAACAACAGGGGTGGAGTAAGGGCAATCAGCCCCAGCATTTT. Protein sequence: CASSEQQGWSKGNQPQHF.

The chain couples TRBV19 to TRBJ1-3; 8 bases map to TRBD1. From germline, CDR1 is LNHDA and CDR2 SQIVND (reference sequence). Germline trimming cut 7 bases from V and 0 bases from J; bases unmatched to any gene: 11. This CDR3 contains 17 residues. The CDR3 reads CASTQPQGAASGNTIYF. CDR3 DNA sequence: TGTGCCAGTACGCAACCCCAGGGGGCAGCCTCTGGAAACACCATATATTTT.

The genes are TRBV6-5 and TRBJ2-5, with D possibly being TRBD2 (5 bases). Germline loops: CDR1 MNHEY, CDR2 SVGAGI. Deletions cut 5 bases from V and 5 bases from J, with 9 bases between. The CDR3 runs 12 residues. The CDR3 DNA sequence: TGTGCCAGCAGTCGAGGGTGGGAGACCCAGTACTTC. Its protein product is CASSRGWETQYF.